These T cell receptor beta chains were read from a single sample in a study of sequential checkpoint blockade in melanoma. Sequencing was performed with immunoSEQ multiplex PCR; in TCRdb, only in-frame clones are kept and a portion is missing. The sample gives 35,000 to 45,000 clones, approximately 90% of which show up once; 9.5% to 15% is in the top ten. The material sequenced was CD8+ T cells sorted from blood (inferred from file names), taken from a patient given nivolumab and ipilimumab in sequence. The origin of the receptors is a human donor with melanoma. Both conserved end residues are part of each CDR3. D genes are given only for firm matches. Only part of the rows carry a size: once, few, many, or a class if the clone is expanded.

J gene | V gene | D gene | clone size | CDR3 DNA | CDR3 protein
TRBJ2-7 | TRBV2 | - | - | TGTGCCAGCAGTGCGGGGTCGGTGGGTGCCTACGAGCAGTACTTC | CASSAGSVGAYEQYF
TRBJ2-1 | TRBV28 | TRBD2 | - | TGTGCCAGCAGTTCGCCGGGACTAGCGGGAGAGCAGTTCTTC | CASSSPGLAGEQFF
TRBJ2-7 | TRBV4-1 | - | few | TGCGCCAGCAGCCAACCCGAAATAAAAGTGACTGAGTCCTCCTACGAGCAGTACTTC | CASSQPEIKVTESSYEQYF
TRBJ1-2 | TRBV7-3 | TRBD1 | - | TGTGCCAGCAGCTTAAGTGAGGGGGCTGACGGCTACACCTTC | CASSLSEGADGYTF
TRBJ1-4 | TRBV25-1 | TRBD1 | once | TGTGCCAGCAGTGAATCTCCCCGGGACAGTCGGAATGAAAAACTGTTTTTT | CASSESPRDSRNEKLFF
TRBJ2-1 | TRBV19 | - | - | TGTGCCAGTAGTACTCAGAAGTACAATGAGCAGTTCTTC | CASSTQKYNEQFF
TRBJ2-6 | TRBV6-1 | - | - | TGTGCCAGCAGTGAATCCAGCTCTGGGGCCAACGTCCTGACTTTC | CASSESSSGANVLTF
TRBJ2-5 | TRBV5-5 | TRBD2 | - | TGTGCCAGCAGCTTGGGGACTAGCCCAACCCGAGAGTCCCAGTACTTC | CASSLGTSPTRESQYF
TRBJ2-2 | TRBV6-4 | TRBD1 | medium-sized | TGTGCCAGCAGTGACTCGGGACAGGGCTCCGGGGAGCTGTTTTTT | CASSDSGQGSGELFF
TRBJ2-2 | TRBV19 | TRBD2 | - | TGTGCCAGTAGTATTGGGGGCGGGAGGGCCCACGGGGAGCTGTTTTTT | CASSIGGGRAHGELFF
TRBJ2-7 | TRBV15 | - | - | TGTGCCACCAGCAGAGCCCGTTCGGCTTCCGCGGGCTACGAGCAGTACTTC | CATSRARSASAGYEQYF
TRBJ1-2 | TRBV5-1 | - | - | TGCGCCAGCAGCTCCTTCCAGGGGAATGGCTACACCTTC | CASSSFQGNGYTF
TRBJ2-7 | TRBV18 | - | - | TGTGCCAGCTCACACCCGACAGAGTACGAGCAGTACTTC | CASSHPTEYEQYF
TRBJ2-7 | TRBV18 | - | few | TGTGCCAGCTCACCTACGCCCGGTCTTACCTACGAGCAGTACTTC | CASSPTPGLTYEQYF
TRBJ2-3 | TRBV7-6 | - | large | TGTGCCAGCAGCTCACTAGCAGATACGCAGTATTTT | CASSSLADTQYF
TRBJ1-2 | TRBV30 | - | - | TGTGCCTGGACTGTCAACTACTACGGCTACACCTTC | CAWTVNYYGYTF
TRBJ2-1 | TRBV5-6 | - | - | TGTGCCAGCAGCTTGTTACTAGGGTACAATGAGCAGTTCTTC | CASSLLLGYNEQFF
TRBJ1-1 | TRBV5-1 | TRBD1 | - | TGCGCCAGCAGCTTGGGGGGACAGGGATGGACTGAAGCTTTCTTT | CASSLGGQGWTEAFF
TRBJ2-5 | TRBV5-4 | - | - | TGTGCCAGCAGCCCGTACCAAGAGACCCAGTACTTC | CASSPYQETQYF
TRBJ1-6 | TRBV25-1 | - | - | TGTGCCAGCAGTGAGTGGGGCCTGAATAATTCACCCCTCCACTTT | CASSEWGLNNSPLHF
TRBJ2-7 | TRBV4-2 | TRBD2 | - | TGTGCCAGCACCTTCACCCTCGGGACTAGCGGCTACGAGCAGTACTTC | CASTFTLGTSGYEQYF
TRBJ1-5 | TRBV30 | TRBD1 | once | TGTGCCTGGAGTGAAGGACAGGGCAATCAGCCCCAGCATTTT | CAWSEGQGNQPQHF
TRBJ1-1 | TRBV19 | TRBD1 | - | TGTGCCAGTAGGACGGGGACAGGGAGGAGCACTGAAGCTTTCTTT | CASRTGTGRSTEAFF
TRBJ2-3 | TRBV27 | TRBD2 | - | TGTGCCAGCAGTTTAGAAGAGCGGGGAAGCACAGATACGCAGTATTTT | CASSLEERGSTDTQYF
TRBJ2-7 | TRBV19 | - | - | TGTGCCAGTAGTATGGGGGGCTACGAGCAGTACTTC | CASSMGGYEQYF
TRBJ2-4 | TRBV29-1 | - | - | TGCAGCGTTGTTTTGGGGCAGGGAAACATTCAGTACTTC | CSVVLGQGNIQYF